This T cell receptor (beta chain) was captured in a study of T-cell reconstitution after alpha-beta-depleted transplantation in children. The germline CDR1 and CDR2 sequences are SGHRS and YFSETQ. Germline trimming cut 4 bases from V and 6 bases from J; bases unmatched to any gene: 3. The CDR3 length is 14 residues. Researchers prepared the TCRbeta library using unique molecular identifiers, the study reports. A single record per CDR3 protein comes from TCRdb applying MiXCR to the PCR reads. The repertoire holds around 680,000 distinct CDR3 sequences, with about 15% as singletons. This chain links TRBV5-1 with TRBJ2-1; 11 nucleotides align to TRBD1. The sequenced sample was PBMCs from the stem cell graft donor, obtained from the stem cell graft. The clonotype was recovered from a human donor who donated a stem cell graft to a child with acute myeloid leukemia. In DNA, the CDR3 is TGCGCCAGCAGCGGGGGACAGGGGGTCAATGAGCAGTTCTTC. This encodes CASSGGQGVNEQFF.